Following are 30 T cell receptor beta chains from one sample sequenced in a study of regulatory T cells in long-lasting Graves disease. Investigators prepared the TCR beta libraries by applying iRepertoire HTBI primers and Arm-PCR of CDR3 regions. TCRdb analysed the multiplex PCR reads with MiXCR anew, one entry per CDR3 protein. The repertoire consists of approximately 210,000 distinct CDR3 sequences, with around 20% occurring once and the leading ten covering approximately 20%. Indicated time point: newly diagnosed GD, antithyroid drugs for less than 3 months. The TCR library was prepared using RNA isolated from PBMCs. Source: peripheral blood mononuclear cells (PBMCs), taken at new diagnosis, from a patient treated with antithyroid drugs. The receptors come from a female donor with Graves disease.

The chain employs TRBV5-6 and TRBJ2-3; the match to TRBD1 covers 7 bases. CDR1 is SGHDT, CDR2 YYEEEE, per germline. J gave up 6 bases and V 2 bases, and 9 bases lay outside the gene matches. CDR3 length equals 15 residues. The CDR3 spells CASSLTGVTMDTQYF. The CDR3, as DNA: TGTGCCAGCAGCTTAACAGGGGTTACTATGGATACGCAGTATTTT. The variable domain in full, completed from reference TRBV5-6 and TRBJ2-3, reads DAGVTQSPTHLIKTRGQQVTLRCSPKSGHDTVSWYQQALGQGPQFIFQYYEEEERQRGNFPDRFSGHQFPNYSSELNVNALLLGDSALYLCASSLTGVTMDTQYFGPGTRLTVL.

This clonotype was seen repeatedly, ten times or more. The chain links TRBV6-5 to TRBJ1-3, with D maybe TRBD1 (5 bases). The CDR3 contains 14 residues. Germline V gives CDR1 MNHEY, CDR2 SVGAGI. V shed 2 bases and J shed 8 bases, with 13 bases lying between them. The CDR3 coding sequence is TGTGCCAGCAGTTACGGGTCCGGGGGGGACACCATATATTTT. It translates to CASSYGSGGDTIYF.

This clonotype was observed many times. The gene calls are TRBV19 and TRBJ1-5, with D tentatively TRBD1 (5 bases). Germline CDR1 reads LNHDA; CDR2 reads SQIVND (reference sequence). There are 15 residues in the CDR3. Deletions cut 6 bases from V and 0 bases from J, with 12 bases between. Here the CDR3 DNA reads TGTGCCAGTAGACCGACAGACTATAGCAATCAGCCCCAGCATTTT. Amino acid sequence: CASRPTDYSNQPQHF.

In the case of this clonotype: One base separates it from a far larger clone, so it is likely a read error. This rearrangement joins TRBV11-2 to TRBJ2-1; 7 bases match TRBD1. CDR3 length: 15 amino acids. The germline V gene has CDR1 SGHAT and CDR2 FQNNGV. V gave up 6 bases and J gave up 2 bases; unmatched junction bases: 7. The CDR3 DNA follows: TGTGCCAGCAGACCGGACAGGAGGCCCTACAATGAGCAGTTCTTC. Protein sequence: CASRPDRRPYNEQFF.

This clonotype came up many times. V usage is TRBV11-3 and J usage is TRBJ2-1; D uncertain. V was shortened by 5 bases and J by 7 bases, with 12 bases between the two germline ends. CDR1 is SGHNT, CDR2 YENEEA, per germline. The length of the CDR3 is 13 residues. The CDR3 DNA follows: TGTGCCAGCAGCCCCACCATGGGGAATGAGCAGTTCTTC. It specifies CASSPTMGNEQFF.

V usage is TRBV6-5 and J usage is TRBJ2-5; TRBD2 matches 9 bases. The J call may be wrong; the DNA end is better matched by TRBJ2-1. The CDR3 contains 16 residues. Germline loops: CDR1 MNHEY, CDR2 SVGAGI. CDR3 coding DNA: TGTGCCAGCAGTTACGGCGCGGGAGGGCCGCTCAATGAGCAGTTCTTC. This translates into CASSYGAGGPLNEQFF.

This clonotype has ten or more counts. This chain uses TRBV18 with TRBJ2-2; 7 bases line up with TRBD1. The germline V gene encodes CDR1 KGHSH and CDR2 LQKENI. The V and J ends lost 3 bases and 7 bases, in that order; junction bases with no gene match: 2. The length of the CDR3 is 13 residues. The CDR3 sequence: CASSPRQGGELFF. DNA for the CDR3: TGTGCCAGCTCACCGCGACAGGGCGGGGAGCTGTTTTTT. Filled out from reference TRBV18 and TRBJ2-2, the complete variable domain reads NAGVMQNPRHLVRRRGQEARLRCSPMKGHSHVYWYRQLPEEGLKFMVYLQKENIIDESGMPKERFSAEFPKEGPSILRIQQVVRGDSAAYFCASSPRQGGELFFGEGSRLTVL.

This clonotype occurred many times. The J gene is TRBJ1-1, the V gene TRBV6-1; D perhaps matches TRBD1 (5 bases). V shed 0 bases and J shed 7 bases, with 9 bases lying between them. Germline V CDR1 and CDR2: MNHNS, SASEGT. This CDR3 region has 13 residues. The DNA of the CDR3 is TGTGCCAGCAGTGAAGCCTTGACAGTTGAAGCTTTCTTT. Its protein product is CASSEALTVEAFF.

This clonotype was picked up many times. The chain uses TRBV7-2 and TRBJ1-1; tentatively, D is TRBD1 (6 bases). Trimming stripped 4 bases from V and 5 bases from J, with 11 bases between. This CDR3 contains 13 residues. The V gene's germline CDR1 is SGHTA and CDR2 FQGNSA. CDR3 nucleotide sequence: TGTGCCAGCAGCTGGGGCAGGGGAACTGAAGCTTTCTTT. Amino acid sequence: CASSWGRGTEAFF.

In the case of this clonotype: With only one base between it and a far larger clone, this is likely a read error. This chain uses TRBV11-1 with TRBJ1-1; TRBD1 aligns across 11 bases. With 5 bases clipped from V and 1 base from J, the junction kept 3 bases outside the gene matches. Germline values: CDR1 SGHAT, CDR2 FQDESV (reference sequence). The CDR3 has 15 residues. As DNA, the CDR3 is TGTGCCAGCAGCCATGGACAGGGGGCGAACACTGAAGCTTTCTTT. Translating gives CASSHGQGANTEAFF.

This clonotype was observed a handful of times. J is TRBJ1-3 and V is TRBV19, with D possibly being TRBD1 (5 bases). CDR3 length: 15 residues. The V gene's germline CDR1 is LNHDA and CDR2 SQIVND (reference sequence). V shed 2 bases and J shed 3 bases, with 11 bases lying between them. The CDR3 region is CASSISTVVGNTIYF. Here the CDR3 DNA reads TGTGCCAGTAGTATATCGACAGTCGTTGGAAACACCATATATTTT.

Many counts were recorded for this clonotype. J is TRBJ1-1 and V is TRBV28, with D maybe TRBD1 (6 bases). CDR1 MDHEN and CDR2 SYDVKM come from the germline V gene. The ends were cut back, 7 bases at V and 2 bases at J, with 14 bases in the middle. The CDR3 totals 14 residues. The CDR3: CASKQGWDNTEAFF. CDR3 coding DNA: TGTGCCAGCAAACAGGGCTGGGATAACACTGAAGCTTTCTTT.

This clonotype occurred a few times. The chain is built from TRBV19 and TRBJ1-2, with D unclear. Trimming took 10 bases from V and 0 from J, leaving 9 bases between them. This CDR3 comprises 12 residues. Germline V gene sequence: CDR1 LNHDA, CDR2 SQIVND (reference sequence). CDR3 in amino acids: CAIGSANYGYTF. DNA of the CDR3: TGTGCCATCGGGTCGGCTAACTATGGCTACACCTTC.

Written as DNA, the CDR3 is TGTGCCAGCAGTTTAAAGCGGGTGAGCTCCTACGAGCAGTACTTC. Residues: CASSLKRVSSYEQYF. This chain links TRBV6-2 or TRBV6-3 with TRBJ2-7, with D possibly being TRBD2 (6 bases). In germline, CDR1 is MNHEY, CDR2 SVGEGT. CDR3 length equals 15 residues. V gave up 4 bases and J gave up 0 bases, with 13 bases separating them.

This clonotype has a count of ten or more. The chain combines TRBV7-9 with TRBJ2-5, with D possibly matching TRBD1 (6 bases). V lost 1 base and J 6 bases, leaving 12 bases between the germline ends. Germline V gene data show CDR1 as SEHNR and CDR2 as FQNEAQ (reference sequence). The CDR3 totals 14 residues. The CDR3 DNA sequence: TGTGCCAGCAGCTTAGAACAGGGAATTAAGACCCAGTACTTC. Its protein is CASSLEQGIKTQYF.

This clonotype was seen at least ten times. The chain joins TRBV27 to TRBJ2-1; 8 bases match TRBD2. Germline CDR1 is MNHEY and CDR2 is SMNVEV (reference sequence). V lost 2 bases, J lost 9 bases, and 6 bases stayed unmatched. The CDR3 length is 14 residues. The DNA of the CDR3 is TGTGCCAGCAGTTTAGCGGGAGGCATGGCTGAGCAGTTCTTC. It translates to CASSLAGGMAEQFF.

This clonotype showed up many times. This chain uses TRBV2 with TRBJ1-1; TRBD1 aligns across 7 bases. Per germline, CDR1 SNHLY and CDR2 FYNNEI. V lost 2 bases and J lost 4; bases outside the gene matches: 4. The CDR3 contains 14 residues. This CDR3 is CASSEFSGGTEAFF. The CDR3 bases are TGTGCCAGCAGTGAATTTTCAGGGGGCACTGAAGCTTTCTTT.

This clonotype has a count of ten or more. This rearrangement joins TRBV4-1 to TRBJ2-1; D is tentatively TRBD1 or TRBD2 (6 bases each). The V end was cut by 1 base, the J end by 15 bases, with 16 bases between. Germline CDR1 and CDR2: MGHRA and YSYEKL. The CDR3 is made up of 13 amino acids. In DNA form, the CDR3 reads TGCGCCAGCAGCCAAGTACGAGGGGGGAGTCGGTTCTTC. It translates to CASSQVRGGSRFF.

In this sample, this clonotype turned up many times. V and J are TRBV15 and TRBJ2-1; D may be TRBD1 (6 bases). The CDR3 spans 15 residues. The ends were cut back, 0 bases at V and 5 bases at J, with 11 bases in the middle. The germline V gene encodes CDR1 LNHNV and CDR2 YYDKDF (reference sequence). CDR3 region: CATSREGAGNNEQFF. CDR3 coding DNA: TGTGCCACCAGCAGAGAGGGGGCAGGGAACAATGAGCAGTTCTTC.

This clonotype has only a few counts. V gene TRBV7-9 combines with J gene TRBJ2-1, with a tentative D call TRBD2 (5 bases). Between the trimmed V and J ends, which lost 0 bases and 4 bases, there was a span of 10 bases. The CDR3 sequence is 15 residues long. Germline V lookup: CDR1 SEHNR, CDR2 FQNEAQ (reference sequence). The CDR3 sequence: CASSLAGVTYNEQFF. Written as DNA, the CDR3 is TGTGCCAGCAGCTTAGCGGGAGTAACATACAATGAGCAGTTCTTC.

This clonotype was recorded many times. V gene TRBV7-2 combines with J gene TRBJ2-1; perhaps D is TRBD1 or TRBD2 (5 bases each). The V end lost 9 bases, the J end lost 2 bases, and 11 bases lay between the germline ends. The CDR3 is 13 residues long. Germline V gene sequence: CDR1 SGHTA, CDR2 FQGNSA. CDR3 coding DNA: TGTGCCAGAGGGACGGCAACCTACAATGAGCAGTTCTTC. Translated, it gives CARGTATYNEQFF.

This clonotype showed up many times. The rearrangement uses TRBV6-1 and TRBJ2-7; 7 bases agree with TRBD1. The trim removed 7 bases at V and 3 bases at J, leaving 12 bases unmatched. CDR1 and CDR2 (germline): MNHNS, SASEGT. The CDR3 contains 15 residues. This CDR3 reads CASTRLGQGVYEQYF. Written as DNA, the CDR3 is TGTGCCAGCACCAGATTAGGGCAGGGGGTCTACGAGCAGTACTTC.

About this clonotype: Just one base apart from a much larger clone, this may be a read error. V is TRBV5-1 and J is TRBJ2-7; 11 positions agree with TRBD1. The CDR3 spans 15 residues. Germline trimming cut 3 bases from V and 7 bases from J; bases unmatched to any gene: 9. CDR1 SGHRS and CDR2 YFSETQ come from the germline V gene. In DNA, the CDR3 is TGCGCCAGCAGCTCCGGGACAGGGGGTTCGGGTGAGCAGTACTTC. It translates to CASSSGTGGSGEQYF.

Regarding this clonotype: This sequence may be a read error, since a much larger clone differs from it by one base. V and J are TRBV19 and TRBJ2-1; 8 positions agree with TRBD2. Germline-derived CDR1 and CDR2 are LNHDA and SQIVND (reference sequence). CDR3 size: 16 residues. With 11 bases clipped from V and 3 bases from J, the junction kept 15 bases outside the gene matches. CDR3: CAGNIPGTSHYNEQFF. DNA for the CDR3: TGTGCCGGTAACATTCCCGGGACTAGTCACTACAATGAGCAGTTCTTC.

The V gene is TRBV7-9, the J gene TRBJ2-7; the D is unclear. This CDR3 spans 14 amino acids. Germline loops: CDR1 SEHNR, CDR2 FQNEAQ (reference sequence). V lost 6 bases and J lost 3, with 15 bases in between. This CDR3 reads CASSFTEPFYEQYF. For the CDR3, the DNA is TGTGCCAGCAGTTTTACTGAACCCTTCTACGAGCAGTACTTC.

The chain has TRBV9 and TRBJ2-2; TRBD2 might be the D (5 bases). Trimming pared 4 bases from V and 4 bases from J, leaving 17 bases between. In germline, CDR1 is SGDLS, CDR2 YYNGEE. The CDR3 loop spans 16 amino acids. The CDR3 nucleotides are TGTGCCAGCAGCCCCCCCCACCGGGCGGGCACCGGGGAGCTGTTTTTT. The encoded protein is CASSPPHRAGTGELFF.

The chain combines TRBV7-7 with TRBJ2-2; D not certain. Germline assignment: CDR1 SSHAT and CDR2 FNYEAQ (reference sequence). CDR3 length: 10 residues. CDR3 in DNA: TGTGCTATAGGAACCGGGGAGCTGTTTTTT. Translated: CAIGTGELFF.

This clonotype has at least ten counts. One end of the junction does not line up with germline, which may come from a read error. CDR3 nucleotides: TGCAATGCTCCCCTGGGGACTGAAGCTTTCTTT. Translation gives CNAPLGTEAFF. V gene TRBV20-1 combines with J gene TRBJ1-1, with D hard to call. The CDR3 consists of 11 residues. Looked up from germline, CDR1 is DFQATT and CDR2 is SNEGSKA (reference sequence).

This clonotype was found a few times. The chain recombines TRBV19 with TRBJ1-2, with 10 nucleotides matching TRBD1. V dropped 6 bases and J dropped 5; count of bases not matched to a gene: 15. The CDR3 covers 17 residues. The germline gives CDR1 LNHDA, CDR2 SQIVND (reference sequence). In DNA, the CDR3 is TGTGCCAGTAGAACCCGGGACAGGGGATTGCAGGCGTATGGCTACACCTTC. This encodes CASRTRDRGLQAYGYTF.

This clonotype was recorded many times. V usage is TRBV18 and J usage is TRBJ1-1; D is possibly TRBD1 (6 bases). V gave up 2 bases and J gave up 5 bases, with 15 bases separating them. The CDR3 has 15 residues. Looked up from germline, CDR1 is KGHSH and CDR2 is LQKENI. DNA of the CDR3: TGTGCCAGCTCACCAAGGACAGCCAGGGATACTGAAGCTTTCTTT. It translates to CASSPRTARDTEAFF.